This T cell receptor beta chain emerged from a study of a mutant IDH1 vaccine in newly diagnosed glioma. Overall study context: Onset of vaccination occurred 4-6 weeks following radiotherapy alone, or with temozolomide cycles.

This clone turned up a few times. Its antigen is not identified. The protocol was immunoSEQ multiplex PCR, while the TCRdb copy is restricted to in-frame clones and leaves out a portion. Of tens of thousands of clones listed, about 81% are singletons. Time point in this sample: week 23, last vaccination. Doses comprised 300 ug of mutant IDH1 20-mer peptide each, plus topical imiquimod. Germline CDR1 is SGHRS and CDR2 is YFSETQ. This CDR3 comprises 14 residues. The V end lost 0 bases, the J end lost 3 bases, and 9 bases lay between the germline ends. The source of this sequence is a woman between 35 and 50 years old with glioma. Some clones in this sample may be carry-over from other donors' samples. Specimen: PBMCs, collected from a glioma patient whose treatment included an IDH1 peptide vaccine. The rearrangement uses TRBV5-1 and TRBJ1-1; D uncertain. The CDR3 reads CASSLEGSDTEAFF. In nucleotides, the CDR3 is TGCGCCAGCAGCTTGGAGGGTTCTGACACTGAAGCTTTCTTT.